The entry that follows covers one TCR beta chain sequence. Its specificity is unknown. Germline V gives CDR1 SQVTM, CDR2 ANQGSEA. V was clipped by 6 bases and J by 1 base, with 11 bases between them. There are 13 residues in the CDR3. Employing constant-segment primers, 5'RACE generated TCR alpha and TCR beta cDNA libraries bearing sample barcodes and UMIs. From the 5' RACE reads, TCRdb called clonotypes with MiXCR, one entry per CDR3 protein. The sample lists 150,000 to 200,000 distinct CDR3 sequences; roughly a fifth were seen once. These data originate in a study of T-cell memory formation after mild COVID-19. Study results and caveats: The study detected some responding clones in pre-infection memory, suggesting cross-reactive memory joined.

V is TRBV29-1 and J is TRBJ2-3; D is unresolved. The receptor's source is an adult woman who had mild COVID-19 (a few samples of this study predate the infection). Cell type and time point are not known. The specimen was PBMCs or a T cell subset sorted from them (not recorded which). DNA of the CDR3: TGCAGCGTCCACCCCCGGGGCACAGATACGCAGTATTTT. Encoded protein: CSVHPRGTDTQYF.